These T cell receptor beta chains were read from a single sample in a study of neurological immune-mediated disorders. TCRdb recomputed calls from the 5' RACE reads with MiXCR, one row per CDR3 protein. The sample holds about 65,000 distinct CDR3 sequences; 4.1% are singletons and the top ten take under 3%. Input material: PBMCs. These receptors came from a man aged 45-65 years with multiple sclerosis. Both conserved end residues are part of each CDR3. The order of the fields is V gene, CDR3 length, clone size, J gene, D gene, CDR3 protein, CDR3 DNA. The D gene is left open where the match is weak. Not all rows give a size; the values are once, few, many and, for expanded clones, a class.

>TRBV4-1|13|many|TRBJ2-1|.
CASSQASADEQFF
TGCGCCAGCAGCCAAGCCTCCGCCGATGAGCAGTTCTTC
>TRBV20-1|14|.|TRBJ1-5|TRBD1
CSAPDRGSSQPQNF
TGCAGTGCTCCCGACAGGGGGTCGAGTCAGCCCCAGAATTTT
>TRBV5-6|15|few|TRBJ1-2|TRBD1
CASSQRGQGSYGYTF
TGTGCCAGCAGCCAACGGGGACAGGGGAGCTATGGCTACACCTTC
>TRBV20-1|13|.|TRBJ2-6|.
CSVPDSGANVLTF
TGCAGTGTTCCGGACTCTGGGGCCAACGTCCTGACTTTC
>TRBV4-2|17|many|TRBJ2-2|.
CASSQEGWGPNTGELFF
TGTGCCAGCAGCCAAGAAGGGTGGGGCCCGAACACCGGGGAGCTGTTTTTT
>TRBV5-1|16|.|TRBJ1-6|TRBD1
CASSPPGQGDGSPLHF
TGCGCCAGCAGCCCGCCGGGACAGGGGGATGGTTCACCCCTACACTTT
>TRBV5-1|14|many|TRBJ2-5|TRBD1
CASSMGQGDETQYF
TGCGCCAGCAGCATGGGACAGGGGGACGAGACCCAGTACTTC
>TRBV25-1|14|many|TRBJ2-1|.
CASRSGGLYNEQFF
TGTGCCAGCAGATCAGGGGGACTATACAATGAGCAGTTCTTC
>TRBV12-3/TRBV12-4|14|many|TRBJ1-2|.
CASSFIGASYGYTF
TGTGCCAGCAGTTTTATCGGGGCTTCCTATGGCTACACCTTC
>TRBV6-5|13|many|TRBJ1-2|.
CASSYRAAYGYTF
TGTGCCAGCAGTTATAGGGCAGCCTATGGCTACACCTTC
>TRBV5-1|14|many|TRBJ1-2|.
CASSLGGGYYGYTF
TGCGCCAGCAGCTTGGGCGGCGGATACTATGGCTACACCTTC
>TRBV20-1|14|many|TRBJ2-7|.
CSAQVYGLVYEQYF
TGCAGTGCCCAGGTGTACGGTTTAGTCTACGAGCAGTACTTC
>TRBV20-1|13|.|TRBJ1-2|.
CSARQVGAGGYTF
TGCAGTGCTAGACAGGTGGGGGCCGGTGGCTACACCTTC
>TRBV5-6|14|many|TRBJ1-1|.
CASSLADGVTEAFF
TGTGCCAGCAGCTTGGCGGACGGGGTCACTGAAGCTTTCTTT
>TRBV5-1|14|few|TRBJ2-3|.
CASSPDQNTDTQYF
TGCGCCAGCAGTCCGGATCAGAACACAGATACGCAGTATTTT
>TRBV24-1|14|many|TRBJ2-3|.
CATSHSDGPDTQYF
TGTGCCACCAGTCACAGCGACGGACCAGATACGCAGTATTTT
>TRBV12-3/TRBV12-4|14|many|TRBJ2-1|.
CASGIQSSYNEQFF
TGTGCCAGCGGAATCCAGAGCTCCTACAATGAGCAGTTCTTC
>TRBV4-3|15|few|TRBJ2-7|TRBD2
CASSQVAGGYYEQYF
TGCGCCAGCAGCCAAGTAGCGGGGGGCTACTACGAGCAGTACTTC
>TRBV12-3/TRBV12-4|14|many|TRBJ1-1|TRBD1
CASSATGVLTEAFF
TGTGCCAGCAGTGCGACAGGGGTCTTGACTGAAGCTTTCTTT
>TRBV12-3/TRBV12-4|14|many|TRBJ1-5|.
CASSRDRSNQPQNF
TGTGCCAGCAGCCGAGACAGGTCCAATCAGCCCCAGAATTTT
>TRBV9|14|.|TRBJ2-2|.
CASSVVVDTGELFF
TGTGCCAGCAGCGTAGTAGTGGACACCGGGGAGCTGTTTTTT
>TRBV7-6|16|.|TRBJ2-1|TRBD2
CASSSRGSGGYNEQFF
TGTGCCAGCAGCTCCCGGGGCAGCGGGGGTTACAATGAGCAGTTCTTC
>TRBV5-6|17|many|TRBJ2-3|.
CASSRRGVWRDTDTQYF
TGTGCCAGCAGCCGCCGGGGAGTATGGCGGGACACAGATACGCAGTATTTT
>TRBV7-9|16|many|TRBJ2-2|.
CASSLNLGPNTGELFF
TGTGCCAGCAGCTTAAATCTGGGTCCGAACACCGGGGAGCTGTTTTTT
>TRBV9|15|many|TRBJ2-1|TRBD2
CASSHRTSPGNEQFF
TGTGCCAGCAGTCACAGGACTAGCCCGGGCAATGAGCAGTTCTTC
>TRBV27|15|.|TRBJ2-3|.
CASSASGIYTDTQYF
TGTGCCAGCAGTGCCTCCGGGATTTACACAGATACGCAGTATTTT
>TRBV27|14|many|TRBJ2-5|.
CASSRQGTQETQYF
TGTGCCAGCAGCCGGCAGGGGACCCAAGAGACCCAGTACTTC
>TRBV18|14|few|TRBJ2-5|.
CASSPPDLQETQYF
TGTGCCAGCTCACCCCCTGACCTGCAAGAGACCCAGTACTTC
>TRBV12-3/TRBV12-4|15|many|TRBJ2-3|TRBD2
CASSWGDYRTDTQYF
TGTGCCAGCAGCTGGGGGGACTACCGCACAGATACGCAGTATTTT
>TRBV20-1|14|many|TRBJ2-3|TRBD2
CSARGLAGTDTQYF
TGCAGTGCTAGAGGGCTAGCGGGTACAGATACGCAGTATTTT
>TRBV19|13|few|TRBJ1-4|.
CASSGPTNEKLFF
TGTGCCAGTAGTGGGCCAACTAATGAAAAACTGTTTTTT
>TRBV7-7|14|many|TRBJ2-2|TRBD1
CASSPDRGTGELFF
TGTGCTAGCAGCCCGGACAGGGGGACCGGGGAGCTGTTTTTT
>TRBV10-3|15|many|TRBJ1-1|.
CAISDPGRRNTEAFF
TGTGCCATCAGTGATCCCGGCAGACGGAACACTGAAGCTTTCTTT
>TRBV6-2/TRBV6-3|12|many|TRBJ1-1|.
CASSYGDVEAFF
TGTGCCAGCAGTTACGGAGACGTCGAAGCTTTCTTT
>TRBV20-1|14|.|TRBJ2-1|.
CSWVKGESYNEQFF
TGCAGTTGGGTCAAGGGGGAATCCTACAATGAGCAGTTCTTC
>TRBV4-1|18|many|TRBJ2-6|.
CASRNPGQRSSGANVLTF
TGCGCCAGCAGGAACCCAGGACAGCGTAGCTCTGGGGCCAACGTCCTGACTTTC
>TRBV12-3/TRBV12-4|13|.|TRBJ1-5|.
CASSPGTSQPQHF
TGTGCCAGCAGTCCCGGGACTAGTCAGCCCCAGCATTTT
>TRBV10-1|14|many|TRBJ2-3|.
CASGDRTSTDTQYF
TGCGCCAGCGGGGACCGTACTAGCACAGATACGCAGTATTTT
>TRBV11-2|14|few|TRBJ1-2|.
CASSEDPGGLGYTF
TGTGCCAGCAGCGAAGATCCTGGTGGGCTGGGCTACACCTTC
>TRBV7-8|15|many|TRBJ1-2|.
CASSSRRGANYGYTF
TGTGCCAGCAGCTCAAGACGGGGGGCCAACTATGGCTACACCTTC
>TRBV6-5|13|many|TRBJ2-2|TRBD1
CASSNTGAGELFF
TGTGCCAGCAGTAACACAGGGGCCGGGGAGCTGTTTTTT
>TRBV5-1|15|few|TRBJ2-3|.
CASSRGTTSTDTQYF
TGCGCCAGCAGCAGGGGGACTACCAGCACAGATACGCAGTATTTT
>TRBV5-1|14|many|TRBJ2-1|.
CASSLEGKRDEQFF
TGCGCCAGCAGCTTGGAGGGTAAGCGGGATGAGCAGTTCTTC
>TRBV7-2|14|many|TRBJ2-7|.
CASSLDWAGSGQYF
TGTGCCAGCAGCTTAGATTGGGCCGGGAGCGGGCAGTACTTC
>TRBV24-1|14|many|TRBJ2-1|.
CATGGVKGGNEQFF
TGTGCCACCGGCGGGGTAAAAGGTGGAAATGAGCAGTTCTTC